This TCR beta chain appears in the sequencing data of a study of low-dose radiotherapy and immunotherapy resistance in tumors. First-strand cDNA used TRAV- and TRBV-specific primers, covering alpha and beta chains. TCR amplification involved 15 to 20 PCR cycles with a constant-region primer and V-primer adapter. TCRdb fed the reads into MiXCR, producing one record per CDR3 protein. The repertoire holds about 58,000 distinct CDR3 sequences, with around 23% as singletons. Documented time point: after trial treatment. As for treatment: LDRT plus nivolumab, ipilimumab, low-dose cyclophosphamide and aspirin (RACIN trial). Trimming pared 8 bases from V and 7 bases from J, leaving 15 bases between. CDR1 and CDR2 from the germline V gene are MNHNS and SASEGT. This CDR3 region has 13 residues.

The sample in question was PBMCs, obtained after low-dose radiotherapy plus immunotherapy. The J gene is TRBJ2-1, the V gene TRBV6-1; D perhaps matches TRBD2 (5 bases). The source is a male donor with prostate cancer. CDR3 sequence (DNA): TGTGCCAGCCGGAGGTTGGGAGATAATGAGCAGTTCTTC. The encoded protein is CASRRLGDNEQFF.